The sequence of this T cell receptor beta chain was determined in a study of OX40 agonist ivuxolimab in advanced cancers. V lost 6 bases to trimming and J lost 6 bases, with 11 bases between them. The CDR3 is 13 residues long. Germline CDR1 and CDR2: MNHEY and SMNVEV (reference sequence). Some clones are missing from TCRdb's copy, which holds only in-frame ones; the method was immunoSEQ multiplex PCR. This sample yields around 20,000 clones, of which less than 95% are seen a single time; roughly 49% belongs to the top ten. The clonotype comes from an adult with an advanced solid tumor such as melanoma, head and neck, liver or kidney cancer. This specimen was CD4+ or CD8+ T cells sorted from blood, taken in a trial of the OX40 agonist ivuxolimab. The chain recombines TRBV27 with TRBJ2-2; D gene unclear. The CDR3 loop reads CASRSPAPGELFF. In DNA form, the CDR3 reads TGTGCCAGCAGGTCCCCGGCTCCCGGGGAGCTGTTTTTT.